This T cell receptor (beta chain) was sequenced for a study of post-analysis software for immune sequencing data. Study-wide findings and caveats: Controls' normalized Chao1 diversity significantly exceeded that of multiple sclerosis patients. Same-batch samples co-clustered strongly by F measure. Roughly 5 TRBV segments (TRBV5-6, TRBV5-1 and TRBV20-1 among them) occurred more frequently in patients than in controls.

CDR3 length: 15 residues. CDR1 and CDR2 (germline): SGHRS, YFSETQ. Germline trimming cut 0 bases from V and 5 bases from J; bases unmatched to any gene: 1. Unique-molecular-identifier-tagged TCR beta cDNA libraries were used. When about 1 to 11 million T cells were used, they gave about 490,000 cDNA molecules. TCRdb passed the PCR reads through MiXCR, listing each CDR3 protein once. Of about 810,000 distinct CDR3 sequences in the sample, approximately 53% are singletons; the top ten hold approximately 4.4%. There are a few counts of this clonotype. No antigen is known for it. This chain links TRBV5-1 with TRBJ2-3; 12 positions agree with TRBD2. Sequences were obtained from blood. This clonotype was sampled from a girl under 18 with multiple sclerosis. The CDR3, as DNA: TGCGCCAGCAGCTTGGGGACTAGCGGGGTAGATACGCAGTATTTT. Protein: CASSLGTSGVDTQYF.